These 4 T cell receptor beta chains originate from one sample sequenced in a study of siplizumab effects on memory and regulatory T cells. Generated by immunoSEQ multiplex PCR, the TCRdb table keeps only in-frame clones and is missing some. Here the sample spans tens of thousands of clones, 80% to 95% being singletons. Source material: CD8+ T cells sorted from blood. All receptors derive from a human donor in good health.

The gene calls are TRBV5-5 and TRBJ1-5, with 7 bases that match TRBD1. CDR1 and CDR2 from the germline V gene are SGHKS and YYEKEE (reference sequence). Trimming took 0 bases from V and 3 from J; bases not matched to a gene: 9. The CDR3 has 17 amino acids. CDR3 region: CASSLEGTENFNQPQHF. The CDR3 DNA reads TGTGCCAGCAGCTTGGAAGGGACAGAGAACTTCAATCAGCCCCAGCATTTT.

The table lists this clone with a count of one. The rearrangement joins TRBV7-6 to TRBJ2-1, with D hard to call. This CDR3 region has 12 residues. Germline CDR1 is SGHVS and CDR2 is FNYEAQ. V lost 1 base and J 5 bases, leaving 3 bases between the germline ends. CDR3 sequence (DNA): TGTGCCAGCAGCTTAGAGAACAATGAGCAGTTCTTC. This sequence encodes CASSLENNEQFF.

V and J are TRBV25-1 and TRBJ1-2; D call uncertain. Germline CDR1 and CDR2: MGHDK and SYGVNS. With 6 bases removed from V and 14 bases from J, the gap between germline ends came to 19 bases. CDR3 length: 12 amino acids. CDR3: CASSHGMGLRTF. In DNA, the CDR3 is TGTGCCAGCAGCCACGGGATGGGGTTGAGAACCTTC.

The rearrangement uses TRBV5-1 and TRBJ2-1, with TRBD2 matching 8 bases. The CDR3 covers 14 residues. Trimming cost V 4 bases and J 6 bases; bases outside gene matches: 6. Germline-derived CDR1 and CDR2 are SGHRS and YFSETQ. This CDR3 is CASSPYSGANEQFF. Written as DNA, the CDR3 is TGCGCCAGCAGCCCTTATAGCGGGGCCAATGAGCAGTTCTTC. The entire variable domain, with the rest obtained from reference TRBV5-1 and TRBJ2-1, is as follows: KAGVTQTPRYLIKTRGQQVTLSCSPISGHRSVSWYQQTPGQGLQFLFEYFSETQRNKGNFPGRFSGRQFSNSRSEMNVSTLELGDSALYLCASSPYSGANEQFFGPGTRLTVL.